This record concerns one T cell receptor beta chain sequence. The data originate from a study of blood T cell repertoires in COVID-19. Study as a whole: Sites in the United States, Italy and Spain provided acute and convalescent COVID-19 samples. Sample material is recorded as cDNA or gDNA derived from T cells, B-cell-depleted T cells, or PBMCs.

Trimming removed 2 bases from V and 3 bases from J, with 13 bases in between. There are 15 residues in the CDR3. The germline CDR1 and CDR2 sequences are MGHDK and SYGVNS. Methods used by the authors: Researchers report that nucleated cell counts were estimated from reference gene primer amplification. Clones were read by immunoSEQ multiplex PCR, and TCRdb kept only the in-frame ones, dropping some. The DNA was the basis for D and trimming; V, J and clone size are from that table. In the table there are roughly 89,000 clones, about 82% of which are singletons. The rearrangement joins TRBV25-1 to TRBJ1-1; a possible D gene is TRBD1 (5 bases). The receptor's source is a woman over 75 with acute or convalescent COVID-19. Sequenced material: peripheral blood. The CDR3 loop is CASSEQGGWHTEAFF. DNA for the CDR3: TGTGCCAGCAGTGAACAGGGTGGATGGCACACTGAAGCTTTCTTT.